This is a list of T cell receptor beta chains from one sample in a study of T cell responses to AZD1222 COVID-19 vaccine. The method was immunoSEQ multiplex PCR; TCRdb's version includes in-frame clones alone and lacks a portion of them. Among more than 85,000 clones listed, almost 90% were seen once. Source: peripheral blood, taken 28 days after the second AZD1222 dose. These receptors were obtained from an adult who received the AZD1222 COVID-19 vaccine. Each CDR3 is given with its conserved first and last residue. The D gene is left open where the match is weak. Expanded clones are given a class, and other clones once, few, many or no size at all.

V gene	clone size	D gene	J gene	CDR3 DNA	CDR3 protein
TRBV19	.	.	TRBJ2-1	TGTGCCAGTAGTCCTCCGGGATACAATGAGCAGTTCTTC	CASSPPGYNEQFF
TRBV6-5	few	.	TRBJ1-4	TGTGCCAGCAGCGACCAGGCGGTTGGGAAACTGTTTTTT	CASSDQAVGKLFF
TRBV30	.	.	TRBJ2-2	TGTGCCTGGAGTGTAGGATCGAACACCGGGGAGCTGTTTTTT	CAWSVGSNTGELFF
TRBV19	.	TRBD1	TRBJ1-5	TGTGCCAGTAGTAGAGGGGACAGGGCGTCAAATCAGCCCCAGCATTTT	CASSRGDRASNQPQHF
TRBV5-4	.	TRBD1	TRBJ1-2	TGTGCCAGCAGCTTGGGGCAGGACAGGGAAGGCTATGGCTACACCTTC	CASSLGQDREGYGYTF
TRBV10-2	once	.	TRBJ1-2	TGCGCCAGCAGAGTGTCGGGGGGGTATGGCTACACCTTC	CASRVSGGYGYTF
TRBV27	.	TRBD1	TRBJ1-4	TGTGCCAGCAGCTGGACAGGGCCTAATGAAAAACTGTTTTTT	CASSWTGPNEKLFF
TRBV5-8	.	.	TRBJ1-2	TGTGCCAGCAGCTGGTCGGGAGGGAGCTATGGCTACACCTTC	CASSWSGGSYGYTF
TRBV9	few	.	TRBJ2-2	TGTGCCAGCAGCGTAGGGGCTAGCCCCATTTACGGGGAGCTGTTTTTT	CASSVGASPIYGELFF
TRBV18	.	TRBD1	TRBJ1-2	TGTGCCAGCTCACCGCCCGGGACAGCAACTATCGGGGGCTACACCTTC	CASSPPGTATIGGYTF
TRBV10-3	.	.	TRBJ1-1	TGTGCCATCAGTGAGGGACAGAACACTGAAGCTTTCTTT	CAISEGQNTEAFF
TRBV29-1	.	.	TRBJ1-1	TGCAGCGTTTCGGACAGAGAAACTGAAGCTTTCTTT	CSVSDRETEAFF
TRBV4-1	.	.	TRBJ2-7	TGCGCCAGCAGCCAAGATGTGGCAGAAACTTCCTACGAGCAGTACTTC	CASSQDVAETSYEQYF
TRBV6-5	.	TRBD1	TRBJ1-2	TGTGCCAGCAGTCTGACAGGGGCCGGAAGGGGCTACACCTTC	CASSLTGAGRGYTF
TRBV6-6	.	.	TRBJ2-7	TGTGCCAGCAACGAACAGGGATTAGTCTCCTACGAGCAGTACTTC	CASNEQGLVSYEQYF
TRBV20-1	once	.	TRBJ1-6	TGCAGTGCTAGTTGGGGTGGCACTTCACCCCTCCACTTT	CSASWGGTSPLHF
TRBV15	.	TRBD1	TRBJ2-7	TGTGCCACCAGCAGGACAGGGAGCTCCTACGAGCAGTACTTC	CATSRTGSSYEQYF
TRBV18	.	TRBD2	TRBJ2-1	TGTGCCAGCTCACCAACTGTACTAGCGGGAACCTTTAGGGCCTACAATGAGCAGTTCTTC	CASSPTVLAGTFRAYNEQFF
TRBV5-4	.	TRBD2	TRBJ2-1	TGTGCCAGCAGCTCTAGCGGGGGAAACTACAATGAGCAGTTCTTC	CASSSSGGNYNEQFF
TRBV18	.	.	TRBJ2-5	TGTGCCAGTTCTCCTTTCAGCCGGGCGGCGGGAAAAGAGACCCAGTACTTC	CASSPFSRAAGKETQYF
TRBV25-1	.	TRBD1	TRBJ1-2	TGTGCCAGCAGCTTCACCGGGACAGACTATGGCTACACCTTC	CASSFTGTDYGYTF
TRBV7-9	.	TRBD1	TRBJ1-2	TGTGCCAGCAGCTTAGCGACAGGGGCTGGCTATGGCTACACCTTC	CASSLATGAGYGYTF
TRBV6-5	.	TRBD1	TRBJ1-4	TGTGCCAGCCAGGGGGCGTATGAAAAACTGTTTTTT	CASQGAYEKLFF
TRBV4-1	.	.	TRBJ2-1	TGCGCCAGCAGCCCCCGGGACTCCCCTGGGGGTGAGCAGTTCTTC	CASSPRDSPGGEQFF
TRBV7-2	.	.	TRBJ1-5	TGTGCCAGCAGCTCAATGGTGGGCGGCAATCAGCCCCAGCATTTT	CASSSMVGGNQPQHF
TRBV11-2	.	.	TRBJ1-4	TGTGCCAGCAGCTTAGGGCACTCGAATGAAAAACTGTTTTTT	CASSLGHSNEKLFF
TRBV4-1	.	TRBD1	TRBJ2-1	TGCGCCAGCAGCCAAACAACAGGGGGCCTGAGCTCCTACAATGAGCAGTTCTTC	CASSQTTGGLSSYNEQFF
TRBV27	once	.	TRBJ2-1	TGTGCCAGCAGTTTACGGGTGGGGTACAATGAGCAGTTCTTC	CASSLRVGYNEQFF
TRBV3-1/TRBV3-2	.	.	TRBJ2-2	TGTGCCAGCAGCCCAACAAACACCGGGGAGCTGTTTTTT	CASSPTNTGELFF
TRBV6-5	.	.	TRBJ2-5	TGTGCCAGCAGTTACTCGCACGGGTCACAAGAGACCCAGTACTTC	CASSYSHGSQETQYF
TRBV6-6	few	TRBD2	TRBJ2-7	TGTGCCAGCAGTCCCACCAGGACCGGACTAGCGGGAGAGAACCACTACGAGCAGTACTTC	CASSPTRTGLAGENHYEQYF
TRBV7-8	once	TRBD2	TRBJ2-2	TGTGCCAGCAGCCCGAGGGGTAGCGGGGTCGTTAACACCGGGGAGCTGTTTTTT	CASSPRGSGVVNTGELFF
TRBV12-5	.	.	TRBJ2-7	TGTGCTAGTGGTTTGGTAAAGGGGGGCACTTACTCCTACGAGCAGTACTTC	CASGLVKGGTYSYEQYF
TRBV6-5	.	.	TRBJ1-6	TGTGCCAGTTGGCAGGGTGAATATAATTCACCCCTCCACTTT	CASWQGEYNSPLHF
TRBV2	few	.	TRBJ2-1	TGTGCCAGCAGAAATCGAATCAAGGAAAATGAGCAGTTCTTC	CASRNRIKENEQFF
TRBV5-1	.	TRBD2	TRBJ2-1	TGCGCCAGCAGGGGACTAGCGAGTTACAATGAGCAGTTCTTC	CASRGLASYNEQFF
TRBV5-6	.	.	TRBJ2-7	TGTGCCAGCAGCTTGTTTCGGGGCTCCGAGCAGTACTTC	CASSLFRGSEQYF